These 26 T cell receptor beta chains were all obtained from the same sample, sequenced in a study of T cells after yellow fever vaccination. MiXCR, run by TCRdb on the 5' RACE reads, gives a single entry per CDR3 protein. The table lists roughly 62,000 distinct CDR3 sequences, approximately 6.5% of them singletons, with 30% to 40% in the top ten. Here the sequenced sample was CD8+ T cells sorted from PBMCs, taken on the day of the first yellow fever vaccination. The receptor set was obtained from a man between 18 and 35 years old who received the YFV17D yellow fever vaccine.

This clonotype was detected only a few times. The V and J genes are TRBV4-1 and TRBJ2-1; tentative D call: TRBD1 (6 bases). V gave up 5 bases and J gave up 0 bases, with 17 bases separating them. The CDR3 runs 17 residues. The germline V gene encodes CDR1 MGHRA and CDR2 YSYEKL. The CDR3: CASSSFPGQSSYNEQFF. CDR3 sequence (DNA): TGCGCCAGCAGCTCTTTTCCGGGACAAAGCTCCTACAATGAGCAGTTCTTC.

The rearrangement links TRBV7-9 to TRBJ2-1; D is unclear. Trimming took off 7 bases at V and 4 bases at J, with 14 bases between the two ends. Germline CDR1 SEHNR, CDR2 FQNEAQ (reference sequence). The CDR3 consists of 14 residues. This CDR3 is CASTVAGLYNEQFF. The CDR3 DNA follows: TGTGCCAGCACGGTGGCCGGTTTATACAATGAGCAGTTCTTC.

This clonotype showed up many times. The CDR3 loop reads CASSLGYGYTF. DNA of the CDR3: TGTGCCAGCAGCTTGGGATATGGCTACACCTTC. The J gene is TRBJ1-2, the V gene TRBV5-6; D is uncertain. The CDR3 covers 11 residues. Germline V gene sequence: CDR1 SGHDT, CDR2 YYEEEE. The V end was cut by 0 bases, the J end by 5 bases, with 2 bases between.

This rearrangement joins TRBV5-4 to TRBJ2-1, with D tentatively TRBD1 (6 bases). Trimming removed 6 bases at V and 4 bases at J, with 14 bases between. Looked up from germline, CDR1 is SGHNT and CDR2 is YYREEE (reference sequence). The CDR3 length is 14 residues. This CDR3 is CASNPGTLYNEQFF. The CDR3 DNA follows: TGTGCCAGCAACCCCGGGACACTGTACAATGAGCAGTTCTTC.

Ten or more counts support this clonotype. This rearrangement joins TRBV7-9 to TRBJ2-7; D is unclear. CDR3 length equals 13 residues. Germline V gene sequence: CDR1 SEHNR, CDR2 FQNEAQ (reference sequence). V was clipped by 6 bases and J by 3 bases, with 12 bases between them. The CDR3 sequence: CASRFEWSYEQYF. The CDR3 bases are TGTGCCAGCAGGTTCGAATGGAGCTACGAGCAGTACTTC.

The table lists this clonotype with many counts. This chain uses TRBV6-5 with TRBJ2-2; tentative D call: TRBD2 (6 bases). In germline, CDR1 is MNHEY, CDR2 SVGAGI. There are 15 residues in the CDR3. The V end lost 4 bases, the J end lost 3 bases, and 12 bases lay between the germline ends. The CDR3 region has the DNA TGTGCCAGCAGTTGGCGGGAAGTCGACACCGGGGAGCTGTTTTTT. This gives the protein CASSWREVDTGELFF.

This clonotype was observed a few times. The chain recombines TRBV7-9 with TRBJ1-4; D not resolved. The germline gives CDR1 SEHNR, CDR2 FQNEAQ (reference sequence). Trimming removed 2 bases at V and 1 base at J, with 14 bases between. The CDR3 length is 17 residues. The CDR3 nucleotides are TGTGCCAGCAGCTTAAACGGGAAGGGAGGAACTAATGAAAAACTGTTTTTT. It specifies CASSLNGKGGTNEKLFF.

The chain joins TRBV7-2 to TRBJ1-4; D remains ambiguous. CDR3 length: 12 residues. V dropped 5 bases and J dropped 5 bases, with 6 bases sitting between them. CDR1 is SGHTA and CDR2 is FQGNSA in the germline V gene. The CDR3 loop is CASSPRNEKLFF. CDR3 sequence (DNA): TGTGCCAGCAGCCCCCGGAATGAAAAACTGTTTTTT.

The table lists this clonotype with many counts. The genes are TRBV7-2 and TRBJ2-7; D remains unclear. The V gene's germline CDR1 is SGHTA and CDR2 FQGNSA. Trimming shortened V by 1 base and J by 2 bases, and 15 bases separated the two germline ends. The CDR3 consists of 16 residues. The CDR3 loop reads CASSLDAEVVTYEQYF. The CDR3 DNA reads TGTGCCAGCAGCTTAGACGCCGAGGTTGTTACCTACGAGCAGTACTTC. The full variable domain, in which reference TRBV7-2 and TRBJ2-7 provide the parts outside the CDR3, is GAGVSQSPSNKVTEKGKDVELRCDPISGHTALYWYRQSLGQGLEFLIYFQGNSAPDKSGLPSDRFSAERTGGSVSTLTIQRTQQEDSAVYLCASSLDAEVVTYEQYFGPGTRLTVT.

This clonotype was found many times. The chain has TRBV5-4 and TRBJ2-1, with TRBD2 matching 15 bases. V lost 3 bases and J lost 0; bases outside the gene matches: 13. Germline V CDR1 and CDR2: SGHNT, YYREEE (reference sequence). The CDR3 covers 21 residues. CDR3 amino acids: CASSWQYGTSGGSSSYNEQFF. CDR3 coding DNA: TGTGCCAGCAGCTGGCAGTACGGGACTAGCGGGGGGTCTAGCTCCTACAATGAGCAGTTCTTC.

V gene TRBV24-1 combines with J gene TRBJ1-3; D is ambiguous. Between the trimmed V and J ends, which lost 9 bases and 0 bases, there was a span of 8 bases. The CDR3 extends over 13 amino acids. The germline V gene has CDR1 KGHDR and CDR2 SFDVKD. The CDR3 loop reads CATGRVSGNTIYF. The DNA for the CDR3 is TGTGCCACCGGGCGGGTCTCTGGAAACACCATATATTTT.

The rearrangement joins TRBV7-9 to TRBJ2-2; TRBD2 might be the D (5 bases). The CDR3 extends over 11 amino acids. V lost 6 bases to trimming and J lost 7 bases, with 6 bases between them. Germline V gene data show CDR1 as SEHNR and CDR2 as FQNEAQ (reference sequence). Written as DNA, the CDR3 is TGTGCCAGCAGGCGGGTCGGGGAGCTGTTTTTT. The encoded protein is CASRRVGELFF.

Comment on this clonotype: This may be a read error: a much more frequent sequence differs by one nucleotide. The chain carries TRBV29-1 and TRBJ1-5; 7 nucleotides agree with TRBD1. This CDR3 has 13 amino acids. Germline loops: CDR1 SQVTM, CDR2 ANQGSEA. The CDR3 is CSVPGDSHQTQHF. The CDR3 DNA sequence: TGCAGCGTGCCCGGGGACAGTCATCAGACCCAGCATTTT.

This clonotype has only a few counts. The chain combines TRBV12-3 or TRBV12-4 with TRBJ2-1, with D perhaps TRBD2 (5 bases). This CDR3 has 17 amino acids. Deletions cut 5 bases from V and 0 bases from J, with 17 bases between. DNA for the CDR3: TGTGCCAGCAGTGACCTAGCCCAGCTTAGCTCCTACAATGAGCAGTTCTTC. Translation gives CASSDLAQLSSYNEQFF.

This clonotype was counted ten times or more. The chain combines TRBV7-2 with TRBJ2-3, with TRBD1 matching 8 bases. This CDR3 has 16 residues. The J segment lost 1 base and the V segment lost 5 bases, leaving 8 bases of the junction unmatched. CDR1 and CDR2 (germline): SGHTA, FQGNSA. The chain's CDR3 is CASSHRTGWRTDTQYF. CDR3 bases: TGTGCCAGCAGCCACCGGACAGGGTGGCGCACAGATACGCAGTATTTT.

This clonotype has at least ten counts. The rearrangement joins TRBV4-1 to TRBJ1-1; 7 bases align to TRBD1. The CDR3 length is 15 residues. J lost 4 bases, V lost 3 bases, and 8 bases had no gene match. The germline V gene encodes CDR1 MGHRA and CDR2 YSYEKL. CDR3 sequence: CASSHPDRLSTEAFF. The CDR3 nucleotides read TGCGCCAGCAGCCACCCGGACAGGCTGAGCACTGAAGCTTTCTTT.

This clonotype was seen repeatedly, ten times or more. The chain joins TRBV4-1 to TRBJ1-1, with 9 bases fitting TRBD1. Per the germline V gene, CDR1 is MGHRA and CDR2 is YSYEKL. The CDR3 is 17 amino acids. The V and J ends lost 2 bases and 4 bases, in that order; junction bases with no gene match: 11. CDR3 protein: CASSQRTGDTLGTEAFF. CDR3 bases: TGCGCCAGCAGCCAAAGGACAGGGGATACCCTGGGCACTGAAGCTTTCTTT.

This clonotype was observed many times. The chain employs TRBV10-3 and TRBJ2-1; D is unresolved. The V gene lost 0 bases and the J gene lost 6 bases, with 3 bases spanning the gap. The CDR3 consists of 12 residues. In germline, CDR1 is ENHRY, CDR2 SYGVKD. CDR3 residues: CAISESGNEQFF. The CDR3 coding sequence is TGTGCCATCAGTGAGTCCGGCAATGAGCAGTTCTTC.

This clonotype appeared many times. This chain joins TRBV6-2 or TRBV6-3 and TRBJ2-1; no definite D call. The CDR3 is made up of 14 amino acids. CDR1 MNHEY and CDR2 SVGEGT come from the germline V gene. The ends were cut back, 5 bases at V and 1 base at J, with 9 bases in the middle. The CDR3 here is CASSRTESYNEQFF. The CDR3 bases are TGTGCCAGCAGTCGGACGGAGTCCTACAATGAGCAGTTCTTC.

This clonotype was counted at least ten times. The CDR3 bases are TGTGCCACCAGTGAAACAGCAGACTATGGCTACACCTTC. Protein: CATSETADYGYTF. This chain joins TRBV24-1 and TRBJ1-2; D is unclear. The CDR3 length is 13 residues. Germline-derived CDR1 and CDR2 are KGHDR and SFDVKD. Between the trimmed V and J ends, which lost 4 bases and 3 bases, there was a span of 8 bases.

This clonotype has just a few counts. The genes are TRBV29-1 and TRBJ1-3, with 8 bases fitting TRBD1. The V and J ends lost 6 bases and 4 bases, in that order; junction bases with no gene match: 5. The CDR3 consists of 13 residues. Germline CDR1 SQVTM, CDR2 ANQGSEA. The CDR3 coding sequence is TGCAGCGTGGCGACAGGGGCCGGAAACACCATATATTTT. Translating gives CSVATGAGNTIYF.

As to this clonotype: A clone one base away is much larger, so this may be a read error. The chain couples TRBV4-3 to TRBJ2-2; 7 bases are a match to TRBD2. The V gene's germline CDR1 is LGHNA and CDR2 YSLEER. The CDR3 is 18 residues long. CDR3 region: CASCQVSERGIGTGELFF. The DNA for the CDR3 is TGCGCCAGCTGCCAAGTGTCTGAGCGGGGAATCGGCACCGGGGAGCTGTTTTTT.

For the CDR3, the DNA is TGCAGTGCTTCCCTAGGGCCCTCGGGGATCAACACAGATACGCAGTATTTT. As protein: CSASLGPSGINTDTQYF. This chain links TRBV20-1 with TRBJ2-3, with D perhaps TRBD2 (5 bases). V was pared by 5 bases and J by 2 bases, with 23 bases between. The CDR3 is made up of 17 amino acids. Germline values: CDR1 DFQATT, CDR2 SNEGSKA (reference sequence).

Details on this clonotype: At one end, the junction sequence differs from germline, possibly due to a read error. The rearrangement uses TRBV6-2 or TRBV6-3 and TRBJ1-1; D gene unclear. The germline gives CDR1 MNHEY, CDR2 SVGEGT. This CDR3 spans 13 amino acids. CDR3 protein: CASSPVVNTEALF. In nucleotides, the CDR3 is TGTGCCAGCAGCCCGGTTGTGAACACTGAAGCTCTCTTT.

This clonotype was seen just once. The chain employs TRBV9 and TRBJ1-5; possibly TRBD1 for D (6 bases). Trimming cost V 3 bases and J 6 bases, with 13 bases left between them. Germline CDR1 reads SGDLS; CDR2 reads YYNGEE. The CDR3 totals 14 residues. As DNA, the CDR3 is TGTGCCAGCAGCGCGGGACACGATCTTCAGCCCCAGCATTTT. Protein: CASSAGHDLQPQHF.

Concerning this clonotype: With a much larger clone just one base away, this may be a read error. The chain carries TRBV4-1 and TRBJ1-5; D gene unclear. The germline V gene encodes CDR1 MGHRA and CDR2 YSYEKL. CDR3 length: 14 amino acids. Trimming removed 4 bases at V and 7 bases at J, with 14 bases between. Written as DNA, the CDR3 is TGCGCCAGCAGCCGGTTCCGGGGTCAACAGCCCCAGCATTTT. This translates into CASSRFRGQQPQHF.